Reported below is one TCR beta chain. What it binds is not known. The germline gives CDR1 MNHEY, CDR2 SMNVEV (reference sequence). The CDR3 spans 17 residues. V lost 0 bases and J 4 bases, leaving 19 bases between the germline ends. This record belongs to a study of T cells in localized non-small cell lung cancer. Libraries were prepared by immunoSEQ multiplex PCR; TCRdb keeps only in-frame clonotypes and omits some of them. The sample yields around 25,000 clones, 70% to 90% seen once. Points from the study as a whole: Increased T cell density in blood showed an association with longer overall survival. Highest T cell clonality was seen in uninvolved adjacent lung, surpassing that measured in tumor. In adjacent lung appeared a median 57 of the top 100 tumor clones. Without multi-region sequencing, intratumor heterogeneity could not be excluded.

This rearrangement joins TRBV27 to TRBJ2-7; weak D call: TRBD2 (5 bases). The TCR was taken from an older female donor with stage I lung adenocarcinoma. The sample consisted of peripheral blood, taken before any cancer treatment. The chain's CDR3 is CASSLSEDPFGGYEQYF. As DNA, the CDR3 is TGTGCCAGCAGTTTATCGGAGGACCCCTTTGGTGGGTACGAGCAGTACTTC.